This T cell receptor beta chain derives from a study of CXCR3-negative and CXCR3-positive naive CD8 T cells. The CDR3 length is 15 residues. Per germline, CDR1 MGHRA and CDR2 YSYEKL. TRB cDNA was prepared as libraries by UMI-labeled 5' RACE. TCRdb reprocessed the 5' RACE reads and reports one entry per CDR3 protein, with no DNA. The sample includes some 49,000 distinct CDR3 sequences. The clonotype originates from a human donor in good health. Some clones in this sample may be carry-over from other donors' samples. Sequencing was done on a sample of naive CXCR3- CD8+ T cells from blood. This sample's subset: CD45RO-CCR7+CD27+CD95- naive CD8+ T cells lacking CXCR3 (TNR3-). The V and J genes are TRBV4-1 and TRBJ2-5; TCRdb's assignment of TRBD2 cannot be checked, as there is no DNA. CDR3 region: CASSQVGGAGETQYF.